This TCR beta chain was identified in a study of cytomegalovirus exposure and HLA in healthy donors. General study findings and limits: In a later analysis, HLA-C alleles had the fewest associated TCRs, DRB1 alleles the most. Most TCR sequences were rare, but some public TCRs occurred in many donors. As confirmed in vitro, a few CMV-associated chains were specific for CMV antigens.

About this clone: As yet, its antigen is unknown.

PCR was performed using 60 Vbeta and 13 Jbeta primers. Sequencing used immunoSEQ multiplex PCR; TCRdb keeps in-frame clones, though not all of them. With approximately 120,000 clones in the sample, the ten largest clones hold over 0.8%. The CDR3 covers 12 residues. V lost 4 bases to trimming and J lost 3 bases, with 10 bases between them. Per germline, CDR1 SQVTM and CDR2 ANQGSEA. The chain uses TRBV29-1 and TRBJ2-7; unclear D gene. Sequenced input: PBMCs. This TCR was recovered from a man aged 18 to 30 in good health and CMV-seronegative. Written as DNA, the CDR3 is TGCAGCGTTGTTCCGGGTGACTACGAGCAGTACTTC. Protein product: CSVVPGDYEQYF.